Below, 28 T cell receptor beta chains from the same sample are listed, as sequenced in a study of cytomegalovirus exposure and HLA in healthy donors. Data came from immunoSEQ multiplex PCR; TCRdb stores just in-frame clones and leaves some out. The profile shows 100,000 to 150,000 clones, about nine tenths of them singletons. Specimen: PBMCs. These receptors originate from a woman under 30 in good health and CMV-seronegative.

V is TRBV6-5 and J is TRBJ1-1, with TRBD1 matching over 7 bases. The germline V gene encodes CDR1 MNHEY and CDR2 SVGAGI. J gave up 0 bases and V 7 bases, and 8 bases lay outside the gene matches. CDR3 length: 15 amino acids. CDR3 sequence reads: CASTARQGLNTEAFF. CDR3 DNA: TGTGCCAGCACCGCCAGACAGGGATTGAACACTGAAGCTTTCTTT.

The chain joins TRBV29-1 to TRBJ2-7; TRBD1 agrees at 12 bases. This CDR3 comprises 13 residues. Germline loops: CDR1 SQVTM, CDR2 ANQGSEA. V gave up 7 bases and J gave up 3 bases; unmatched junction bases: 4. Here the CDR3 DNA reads TGCAGCGCGGGACAGGGGGCGTTCTACGAGCAGTACTTC. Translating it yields CSAGQGAFYEQYF.

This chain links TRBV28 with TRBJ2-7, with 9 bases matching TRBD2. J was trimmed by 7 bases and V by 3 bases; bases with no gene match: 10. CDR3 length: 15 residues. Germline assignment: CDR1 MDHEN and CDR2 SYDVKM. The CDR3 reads CASSFLSGRKKEQYF. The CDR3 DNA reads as TGTGCCAGCAGTTTTTTGAGCGGGAGGAAAAAAGAGCAGTACTTC.

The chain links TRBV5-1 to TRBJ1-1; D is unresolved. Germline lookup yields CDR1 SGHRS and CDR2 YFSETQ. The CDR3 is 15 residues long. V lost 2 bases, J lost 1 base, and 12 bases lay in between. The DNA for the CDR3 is TGCGCCAGCAGCTTAGGGAGCCTAACGAACACTGAAGCTTTCTTT. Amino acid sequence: CASSLGSLTNTEAFF.

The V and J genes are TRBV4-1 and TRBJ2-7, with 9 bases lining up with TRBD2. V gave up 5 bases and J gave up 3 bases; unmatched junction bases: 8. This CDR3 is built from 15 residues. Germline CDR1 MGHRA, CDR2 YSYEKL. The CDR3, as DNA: TGCGCCAGCAGCGCCGAGTTAGCGGGAGACTACGAGCAGTACTTC. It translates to CASSAELAGDYEQYF.

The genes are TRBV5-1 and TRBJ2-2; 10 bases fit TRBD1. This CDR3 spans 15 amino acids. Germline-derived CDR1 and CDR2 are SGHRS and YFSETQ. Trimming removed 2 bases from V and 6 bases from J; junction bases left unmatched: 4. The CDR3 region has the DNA TGCGCCAGCAGCTTCGCCGGGACAGGGGCCGGGGAGCTGTTTTTT. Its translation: CASSFAGTGAGELFF.

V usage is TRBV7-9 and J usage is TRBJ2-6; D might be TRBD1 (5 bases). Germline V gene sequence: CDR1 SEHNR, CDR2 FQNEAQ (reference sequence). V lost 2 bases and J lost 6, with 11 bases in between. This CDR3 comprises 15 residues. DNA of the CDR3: TGTGCCAGCAGCTTATGGCAGGGCGAGGCCAACGTCCTGACTTTC. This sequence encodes CASSLWQGEANVLTF.

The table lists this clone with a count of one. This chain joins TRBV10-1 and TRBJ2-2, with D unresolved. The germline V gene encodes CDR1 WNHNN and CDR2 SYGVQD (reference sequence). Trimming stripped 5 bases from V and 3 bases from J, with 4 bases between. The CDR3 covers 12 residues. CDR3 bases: TGCGCCAGCAGTTCAGACACCGGGGAGCTGTTTTTT. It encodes CASSSDTGELFF.

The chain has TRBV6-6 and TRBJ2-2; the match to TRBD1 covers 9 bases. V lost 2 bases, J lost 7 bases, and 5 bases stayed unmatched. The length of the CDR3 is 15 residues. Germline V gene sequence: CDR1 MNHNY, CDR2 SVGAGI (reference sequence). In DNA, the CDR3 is TGTGCCAGCAGTTACCAGGGACAGGGCGGCGGGGAGCTGTTTTTT. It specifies CASSYQGQGGGELFF.

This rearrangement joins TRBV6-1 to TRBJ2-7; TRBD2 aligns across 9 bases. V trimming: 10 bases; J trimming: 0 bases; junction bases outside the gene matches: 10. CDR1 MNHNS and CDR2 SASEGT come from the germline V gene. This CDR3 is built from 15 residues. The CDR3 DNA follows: TGTGCCACTGGACTAGCGCTTAGGAGCTCCTACGAGCAGTACTTC. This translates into CATGLALRSSYEQYF.

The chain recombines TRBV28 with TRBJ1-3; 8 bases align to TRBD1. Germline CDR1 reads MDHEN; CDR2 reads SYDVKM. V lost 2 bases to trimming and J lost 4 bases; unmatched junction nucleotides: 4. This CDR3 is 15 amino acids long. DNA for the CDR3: TGTGCCAGCAGTTTAGGACGACAGGGGGGAAACACCATATATTTT. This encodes CASSLGRQGGNTIYF.

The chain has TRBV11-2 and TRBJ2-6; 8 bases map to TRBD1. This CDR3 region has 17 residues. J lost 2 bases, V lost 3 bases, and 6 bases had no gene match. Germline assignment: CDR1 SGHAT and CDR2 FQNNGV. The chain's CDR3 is CASSLYSTGAGANVLTF. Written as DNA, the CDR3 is TGTGCCAGCAGCTTGTACTCGACAGGGGCTGGGGCCAACGTCCTGACTTTC.

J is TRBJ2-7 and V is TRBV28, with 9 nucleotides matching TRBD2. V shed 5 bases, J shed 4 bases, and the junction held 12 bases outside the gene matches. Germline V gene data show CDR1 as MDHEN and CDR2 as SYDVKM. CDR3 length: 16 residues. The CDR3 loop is CASSGLAGESRYEQYF. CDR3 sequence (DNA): TGTGCCAGCAGTGGTTTAGCGGGAGAATCTAGGTACGAGCAGTACTTC.

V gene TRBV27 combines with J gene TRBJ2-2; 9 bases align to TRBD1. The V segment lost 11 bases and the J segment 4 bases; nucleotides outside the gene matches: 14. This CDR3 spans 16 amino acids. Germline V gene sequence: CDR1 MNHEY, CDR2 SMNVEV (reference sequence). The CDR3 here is CAGVMGQGEGTGELFF. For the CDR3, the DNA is TGTGCCGGAGTTATGGGACAGGGAGAGGGCACCGGGGAGCTGTTTTTT.

The CDR3 region has the DNA TGTGCCAGCAGTGGGCCCGCTGAGACCCAGTACTTC. Encoded protein: CASSGPAETQYF. The rearrangement joins TRBV2 to TRBJ2-5, with no clear D. This CDR3 spans 12 amino acids. The V end lost 4 bases, the J end lost 5 bases, and 8 bases lay between the germline ends. Germline V gives CDR1 SNHLY, CDR2 FYNNEI.

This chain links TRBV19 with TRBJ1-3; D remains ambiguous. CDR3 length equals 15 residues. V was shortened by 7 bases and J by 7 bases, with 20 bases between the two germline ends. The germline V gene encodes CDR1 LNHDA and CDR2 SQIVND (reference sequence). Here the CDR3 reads CASMWRFQAGNTIYF. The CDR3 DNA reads TGTGCCAGTATGTGGAGGTTTCAGGCGGGCAACACCATATATTTT.

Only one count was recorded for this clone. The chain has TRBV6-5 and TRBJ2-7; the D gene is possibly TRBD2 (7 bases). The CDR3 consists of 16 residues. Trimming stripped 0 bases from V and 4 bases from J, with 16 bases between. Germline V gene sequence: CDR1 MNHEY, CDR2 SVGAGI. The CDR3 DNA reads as TGTGCCAGCAGTTACTCGAGGGGGGGATCCGGGTACGAGCAGTACTTC. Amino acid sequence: CASSYSRGGSGYEQYF.

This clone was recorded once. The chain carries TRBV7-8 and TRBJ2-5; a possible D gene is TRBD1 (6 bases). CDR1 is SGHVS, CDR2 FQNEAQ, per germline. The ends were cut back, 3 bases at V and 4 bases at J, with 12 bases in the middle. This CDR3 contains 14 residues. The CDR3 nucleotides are TGTGCCAGCAGCTTGATGGGGGCCGGAGAGACCCAGTACTTC. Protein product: CASSLMGAGETQYF.

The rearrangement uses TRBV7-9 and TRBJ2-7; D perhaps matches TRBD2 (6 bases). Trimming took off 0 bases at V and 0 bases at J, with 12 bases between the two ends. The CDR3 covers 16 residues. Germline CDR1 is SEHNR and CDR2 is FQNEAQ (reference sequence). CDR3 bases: TGTGCCAGCAGCTTAGCGGGCGGGGCCATCTCCTACGAGCAGTACTTC. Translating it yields CASSLAGGAISYEQYF.

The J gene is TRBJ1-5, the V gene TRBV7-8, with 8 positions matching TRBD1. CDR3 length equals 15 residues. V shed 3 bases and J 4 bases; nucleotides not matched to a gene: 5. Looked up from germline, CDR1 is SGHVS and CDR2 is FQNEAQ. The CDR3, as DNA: TGTGCCAGCAGCTTGCAGGGGGCGTTAAATCAGCCCCAGCATTTT. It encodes CASSLQGALNQPQHF.

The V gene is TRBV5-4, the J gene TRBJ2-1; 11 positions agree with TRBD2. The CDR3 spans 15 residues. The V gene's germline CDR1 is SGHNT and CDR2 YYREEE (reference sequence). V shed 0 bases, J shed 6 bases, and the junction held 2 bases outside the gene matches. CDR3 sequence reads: CASSLELAGVNEQFF. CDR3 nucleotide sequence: TGTGCCAGCAGCTTGGAACTAGCGGGAGTCAATGAGCAGTTCTTC.

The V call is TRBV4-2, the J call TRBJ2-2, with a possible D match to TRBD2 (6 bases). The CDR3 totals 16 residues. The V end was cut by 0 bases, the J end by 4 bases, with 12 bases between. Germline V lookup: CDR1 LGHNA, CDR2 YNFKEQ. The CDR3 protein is CASSQEGGIGTGELFF. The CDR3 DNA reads TGTGCCAGCAGCCAAGAAGGAGGGATTGGCACCGGGGAGCTGTTTTTT.

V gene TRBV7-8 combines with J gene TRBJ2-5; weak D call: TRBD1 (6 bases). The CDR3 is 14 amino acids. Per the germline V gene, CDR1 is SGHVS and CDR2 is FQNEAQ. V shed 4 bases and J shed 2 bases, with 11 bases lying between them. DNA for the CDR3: TGTGCCAGCAGCTGGACAGTAGAACAAGAGACCCAGTACTTC. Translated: CASSWTVEQETQYF.

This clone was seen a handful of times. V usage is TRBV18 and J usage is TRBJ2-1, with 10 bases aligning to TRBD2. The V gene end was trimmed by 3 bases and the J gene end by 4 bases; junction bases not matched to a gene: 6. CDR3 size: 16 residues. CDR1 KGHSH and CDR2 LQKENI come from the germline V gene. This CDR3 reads CASSPPLAGAYNEQFF. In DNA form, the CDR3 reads TGTGCCAGCTCACCCCCGCTAGCGGGAGCTTACAATGAGCAGTTCTTC.

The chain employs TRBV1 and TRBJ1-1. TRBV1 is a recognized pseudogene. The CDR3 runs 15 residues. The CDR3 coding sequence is TGCACCAGCCGGGGGGAGGGGCAAGGGGACACTGAAGCTTTCTTT. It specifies CTSRGEGQGDTEAFF.

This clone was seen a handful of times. As DNA, the CDR3 is TGTGCCAGCAAGAGGGTTGACGGGACAGGCGTTTACGAGCAGTACTTC. This translates into CASKRVDGTGVYEQYF. The chain combines TRBV28 with TRBJ2-7; 8 bases agree with TRBD1. Germline-derived CDR1 and CDR2 are MDHEN and SYDVKM. The CDR3 has 16 amino acids. With V trimmed by 7 bases and J by 4 bases, 15 bases remained unmatched.

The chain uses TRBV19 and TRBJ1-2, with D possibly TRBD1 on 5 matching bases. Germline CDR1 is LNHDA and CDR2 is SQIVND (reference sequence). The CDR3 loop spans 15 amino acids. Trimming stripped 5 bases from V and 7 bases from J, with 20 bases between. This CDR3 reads CASSQSDTVISGYTF. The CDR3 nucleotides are TGTGCCAGTAGTCAATCGGACACGGTAATCTCTGGCTACACCTTC.

CDR3 protein: CASSLFLAGGPSYEQYF. CDR3 nucleotides: TGTGCCAGCAGCTTATTCCTAGCGGGAGGCCCCTCCTACGAGCAGTACTTC. The rearrangement links TRBV11-2 to TRBJ2-7; 11 nucleotides align to TRBD2. Germline CDR1 is SGHAT and CDR2 is FQNNGV. The length of the CDR3 is 17 residues. Trimming cost V 2 bases and J 0 bases; bases outside gene matches: 6.